Included here is one TCR beta chain sequence, with context. Its specificity is not known. This specimen comes from a study of early T cells in non-severe SARS-CoV-2 infection. At the level of the study: Sequencing of unsorted whole blood was done on bulk RNA, leaving chains unpaired. Study-wide points: Missing private and CD4 specificities, VDJdb matching favored anti-spike CD8 responses.

V was cut by 0 bases and J by 10 bases, with 16 bases left in between. This CDR3 spans 14 amino acids. Germline CDR1 reads DFQATT; CDR2 reads SNEGSKA (reference sequence). Individual cDNA molecules were tagged with unique molecular identifiers, the study reported. From the 5' RACE reads, TCRdb called clonotypes with MiXCR, one entry per CDR3 protein. The top ten hold approximately 16% of the sample, which has fewer than 75,000 distinct CDR3 sequences, 20% seen once. This sequence was found in an adult who was a healthcare worker with PCR-confirmed SARS-CoV-2 infection or an uninfected control (not recorded which). The sample consisted of whole blood, taken at baseline. The gene calls are TRBV20-1 and TRBJ2-1; D is perhaps TRBD2 (6 bases). The chain's CDR3 is CSARDVGGLEEQFF. The CDR3 DNA is TGCAGTGCTAGAGATGTCGGGGGTCTGGAGGAGCAGTTCTTC.